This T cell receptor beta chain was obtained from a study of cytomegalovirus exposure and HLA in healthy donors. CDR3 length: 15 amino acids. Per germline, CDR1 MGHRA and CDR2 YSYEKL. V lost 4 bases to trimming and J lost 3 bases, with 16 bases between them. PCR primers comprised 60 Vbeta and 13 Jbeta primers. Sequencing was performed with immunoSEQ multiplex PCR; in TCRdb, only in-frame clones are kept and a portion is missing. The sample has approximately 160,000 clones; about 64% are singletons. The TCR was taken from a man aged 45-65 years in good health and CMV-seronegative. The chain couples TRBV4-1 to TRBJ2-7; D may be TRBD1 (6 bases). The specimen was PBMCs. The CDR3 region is CASSRNRADLYEQYF. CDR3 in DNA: TGCGCCAGCAGCCGGAACAGGGCCGACCTCTACGAGCAGTACTTC.